This T cell receptor (beta chain) was identified during a study of T cell clones after liver transplantation. About the study: Post-transplant blood was tracked for graft-donor-reactive T cell clones identified in a pre-transplant mixed lymphocyte reaction. Graft-donor-reactive sequences were compared with third-party-reactive TCRbeta sequences from pre-transplant mixed lymphocyte reactions. Tolerance: complete withdrawal held at least one year, liver enzymes staying within twice normal. Timepoints were pre-transplant, pre-withdrawal, and after withdrawal was completed or failed.

In its sample, this clone was seen a few times. Here immunoSEQ multiplex PCR was the method, and the copy in TCRdb shows in-frame clones only, minus some. The sample contains tens of thousands of clones, more than 70% of which appear only once. The CDR3 loop spans 12 amino acids. V lost 3 bases to trimming and J lost 9 bases, with 10 bases between them. In germline, CDR1 is SGHNT, CDR2 YENEEA. The sequences come from CD4+ T cells from blood, collected at the 22-month timepoint. This clonotype was obtained from a human patient who received a liver transplant. Some of these T cells may belong to the graft donor. The rearrangement links TRBV11-3 to TRBJ2-3, with D perhaps matching TRBD1 or TRBD2 (5 bases each). The CDR3 nucleotides are TGTGCCAGCAGCTTGGGACCGGGGACGCAGTATTTT. Amino acid sequence: CASSLGPGTQYF. The full variable domain, completed using reference TRBV11-3 and TRBJ2-3, is EAGVVQSPRYKIIEKKQPVAFWCNPISGHNTLYWYLQNLGQGPELLIRYENEEAVDDSQLPKDRFSAERLKGVDSTLKIQPAELGDSAVYLCASSLGPGTQYFGPGTRLTVL.